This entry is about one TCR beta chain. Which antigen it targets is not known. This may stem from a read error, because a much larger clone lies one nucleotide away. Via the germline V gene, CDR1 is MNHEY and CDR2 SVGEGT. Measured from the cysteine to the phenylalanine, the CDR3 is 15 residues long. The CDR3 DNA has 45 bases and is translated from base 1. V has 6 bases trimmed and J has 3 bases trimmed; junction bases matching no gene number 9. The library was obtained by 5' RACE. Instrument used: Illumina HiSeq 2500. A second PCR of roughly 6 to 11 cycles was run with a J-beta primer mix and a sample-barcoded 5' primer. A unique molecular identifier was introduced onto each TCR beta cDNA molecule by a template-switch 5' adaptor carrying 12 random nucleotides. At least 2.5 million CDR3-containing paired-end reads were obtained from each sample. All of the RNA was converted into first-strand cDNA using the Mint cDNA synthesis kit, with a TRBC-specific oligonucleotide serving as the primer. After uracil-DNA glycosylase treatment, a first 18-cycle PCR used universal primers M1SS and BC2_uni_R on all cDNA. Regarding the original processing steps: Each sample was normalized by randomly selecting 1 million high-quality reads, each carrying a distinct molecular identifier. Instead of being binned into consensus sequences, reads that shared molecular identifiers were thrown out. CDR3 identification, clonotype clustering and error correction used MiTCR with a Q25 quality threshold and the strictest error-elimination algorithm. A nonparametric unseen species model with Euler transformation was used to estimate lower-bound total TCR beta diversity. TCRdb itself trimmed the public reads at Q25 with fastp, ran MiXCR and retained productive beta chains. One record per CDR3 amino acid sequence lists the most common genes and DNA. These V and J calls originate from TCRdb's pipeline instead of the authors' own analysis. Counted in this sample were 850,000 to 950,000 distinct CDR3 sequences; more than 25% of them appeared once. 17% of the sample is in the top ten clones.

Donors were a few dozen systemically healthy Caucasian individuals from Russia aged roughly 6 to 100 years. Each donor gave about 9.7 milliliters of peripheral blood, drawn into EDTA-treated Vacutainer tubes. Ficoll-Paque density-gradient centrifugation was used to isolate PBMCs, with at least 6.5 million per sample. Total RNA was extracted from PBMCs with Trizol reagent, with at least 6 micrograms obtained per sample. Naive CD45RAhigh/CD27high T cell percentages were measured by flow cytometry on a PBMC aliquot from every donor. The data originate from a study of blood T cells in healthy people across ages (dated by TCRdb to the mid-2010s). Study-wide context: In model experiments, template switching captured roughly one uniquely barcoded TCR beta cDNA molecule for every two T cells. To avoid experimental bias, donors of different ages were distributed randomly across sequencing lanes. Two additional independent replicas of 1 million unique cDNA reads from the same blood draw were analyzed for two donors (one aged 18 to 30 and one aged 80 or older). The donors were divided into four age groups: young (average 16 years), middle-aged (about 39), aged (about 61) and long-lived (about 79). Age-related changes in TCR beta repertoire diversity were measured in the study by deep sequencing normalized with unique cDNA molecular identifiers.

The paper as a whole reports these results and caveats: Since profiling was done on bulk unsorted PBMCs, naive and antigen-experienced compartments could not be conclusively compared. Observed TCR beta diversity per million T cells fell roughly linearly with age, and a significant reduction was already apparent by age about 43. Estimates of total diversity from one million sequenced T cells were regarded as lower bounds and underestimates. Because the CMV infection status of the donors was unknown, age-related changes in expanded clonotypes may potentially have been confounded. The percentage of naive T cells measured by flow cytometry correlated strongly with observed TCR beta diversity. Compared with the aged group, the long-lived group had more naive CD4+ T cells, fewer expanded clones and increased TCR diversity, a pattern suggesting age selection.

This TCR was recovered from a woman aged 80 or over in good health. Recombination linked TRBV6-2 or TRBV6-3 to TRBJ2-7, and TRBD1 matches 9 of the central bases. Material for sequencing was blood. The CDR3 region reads CASRLHGTGIYEQYF. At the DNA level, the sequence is TGTGCCAGCAGATTGCACGGGACAGGGATCTACGAGCAGTACTTC.